This T cell receptor beta chain originates from a study of cytomegalovirus exposure and HLA in healthy donors. Background on the study: HLA-typed donors were the source of tens of millions of unique TCRs held in an early data release.

This clone was found a few times. Antigen: not known. A multiplex PCR was run with 60 Vbeta primers and 13 Jbeta primers. Assay used: immunoSEQ multiplex PCR; TCRdb lists only in-frame clones, some missing. The data contain some 60,000 clones, roughly 75% of them seen just once; the ten biggest clones take up 5.4%. CDR3 length: 13 amino acids. The V gene's germline CDR1 is MNHEY and CDR2 SVGAGI. V shed 6 bases, J shed 3 bases, and the junction held 3 bases outside the gene matches. Findings and limits, study-wide: In a later analysis, DRB1 alleles had the most associated TCRs; HLA-C alleles the fewest. In a later analysis, at a false discovery rate of 0.05, 16,951 TCR beta sequences were associated with HLA alleles. A later analysis appeared to link common viral pathogens to several of the most significant clusters.

This TCR was recovered from a woman in her thirties in good health and CMV-seronegative. Sequencing was performed on PBMCs. The rearrangement joins TRBV6-5 to TRBJ2-7, with 9 bases matching TRBD2. In DNA form, the CDR3 reads TGTGCCAGCAGCAGCGGGAGGTTCTACGAGCAGTACTTC. Residues: CASSSGRFYEQYF.